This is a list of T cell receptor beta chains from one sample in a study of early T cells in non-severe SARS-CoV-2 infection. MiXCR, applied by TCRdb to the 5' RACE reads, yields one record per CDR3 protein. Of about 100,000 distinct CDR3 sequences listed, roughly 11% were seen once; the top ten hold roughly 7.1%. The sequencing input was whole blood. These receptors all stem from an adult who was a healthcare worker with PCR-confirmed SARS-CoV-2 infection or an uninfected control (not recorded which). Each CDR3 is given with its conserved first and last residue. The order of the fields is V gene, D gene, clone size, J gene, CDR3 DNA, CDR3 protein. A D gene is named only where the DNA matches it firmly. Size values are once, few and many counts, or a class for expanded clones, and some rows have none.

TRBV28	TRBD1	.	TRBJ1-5	TGTGCCAGCGAAACAGGGGACCTTAAACAGCCCCAGCATTTT	CASETGDLKQPQHF
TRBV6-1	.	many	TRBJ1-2	TGTGCCAGCAGTGAGTCCTTTGGCTACACCTTC	CASSESFGYTF
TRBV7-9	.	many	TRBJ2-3	TGTGCCAGCAGCCAAGGTGATACGCAGTATTTT	CASSQGDTQYF
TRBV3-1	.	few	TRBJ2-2	TGTGCCAGCAGCCAAGGGACAGCCGGGGAGCTGTTTTTT	CASSQGTAGELFF
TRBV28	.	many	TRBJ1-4	TGTGCCAGCAGTCCAGCGGGGGCTAATATTGAAAAACTGTTTTTT	CASSPAGANIEKLFF
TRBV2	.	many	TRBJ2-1	TGTGCCAGCAGGAGTGGGGACACCTACAATGAGCAGTTCTTC	CASRSGDTYNEQFF
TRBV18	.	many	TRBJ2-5	TGTGCCAGCTCAAGCGAAGAGACCCAGTACTTC	CASSSEETQYF
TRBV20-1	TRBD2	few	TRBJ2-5	TGCAGTGCTAGTGGACTAGCGGGAGGCGAAGAGACCCAGTACTTC	CSASGLAGGEETQYF
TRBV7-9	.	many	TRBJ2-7	TGTGCCAGCACCCAGTCGGGACAAACCTACGAGCAGTACTTC	CASTQSGQTYEQYF
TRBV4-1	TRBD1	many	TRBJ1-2	TGCGCCAGCAGCCTGCCGGGGACAGGATTGCGATCTGGCTACACCTTC	CASSLPGTGLRSGYTF
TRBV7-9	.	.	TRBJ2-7	TGTGCCAGCAGCTTAGAAGGGGGATCGCGGGAGCAGTACTTC	CASSLEGGSREQYF
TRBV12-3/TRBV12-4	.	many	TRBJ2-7	TGTGCCAGCAGTTTCCCGGGCAGGGCCTACGAGCAGTACTTC	CASSFPGRAYEQYF
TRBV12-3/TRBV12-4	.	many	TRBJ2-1	TGTGCCAGCAGTTTTACCATCCGCGAACGGTTCTTC	CASSFTIRERFF
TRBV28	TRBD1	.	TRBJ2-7	TGTGCCAGCAGTCTCGACAGGGGCGAGCAGTACTTC	CASSLDRGEQYF
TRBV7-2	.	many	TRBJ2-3	TGTGCCAGCAGCCTAAGGGCCGCGGCGGTCACAGATACGCAGTATTTT	CASSLRAAAVTDTQYF
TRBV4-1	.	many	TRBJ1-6	TGCGCCAGCAGCCAAGATCAAGGCCCCCGGGGACCCCTCCACTTT	CASSQDQGPRGPLHF
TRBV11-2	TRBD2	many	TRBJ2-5	TGTGCCAGCAGCCCGACTAGCGGGAGAGAGACCCAGTACTTC	CASSPTSGRETQYF
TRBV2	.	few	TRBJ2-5	TGTGCCAGCAGTGAATTATCCGACGGCGGGCCCGCCCCAGTAAGAGAGACCCAGTACTTC	CASSELSDGGPAPVRETQYF
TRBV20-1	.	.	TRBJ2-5	TGCAGTGTTTTGCCGACAGGTTTGGGGACCCAGTACTTC	CSVLPTGLGTQYF
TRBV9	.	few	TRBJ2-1	TGTGCCAGCAGCGTAGACGAGGGACGGTATAGCAATGAGCAGTTCTTC	CASSVDEGRYSNEQFF
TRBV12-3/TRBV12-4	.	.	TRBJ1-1	TGTGCCAGCAGCTCGGACGGACCTGAAGCTTTCTTT	CASSSDGPEAFF
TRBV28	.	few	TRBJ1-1	TGTGCCAGCAGTTTATCGAGGGCGAACACTGAAGCTTTCTTT	CASSLSRANTEAFF
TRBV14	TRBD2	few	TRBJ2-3	TGTGCCAGCAGCTCGCTAGCGGGAGTGGCGGCAGATACGCAGTATTTT	CASSSLAGVAADTQYF
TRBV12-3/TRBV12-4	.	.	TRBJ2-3	TGTGCCAGCAGTCCTCAGGGGGGTACGCAGTATTTT	CASSPQGGTQYF
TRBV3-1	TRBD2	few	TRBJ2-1	TGTGCCAGCGCGGGAGGCTCCTACAATGAGCAGTTCTTC	CASAGGSYNEQFF
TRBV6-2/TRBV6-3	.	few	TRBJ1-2	TGTGCCAGCAGTTCTCGGTCGACAGCCTATGGCTACACCTTC	CASSSRSTAYGYTF
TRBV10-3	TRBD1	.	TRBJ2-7	TGTGCCATCAGGGACCGGGACAGGGATACCTACGAGCAGTACTTC	CAIRDRDRDTYEQYF
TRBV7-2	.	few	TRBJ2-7	TGTGCCAGCAGCTTAAGCTCCAACTACGAGCAGTACTTC	CASSLSSNYEQYF
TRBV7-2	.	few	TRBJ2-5	TGTGCCAGCAGCCCGGGGGATACGGACAGCCAAGCGACCCAGTACTTC	CASSPGDTDSQATQYF
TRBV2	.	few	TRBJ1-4	TGTGCCAGCAGTGCGGAGTGGGCTACTAATGAAAAACTGTTTTTT	CASSAEWATNEKLFF
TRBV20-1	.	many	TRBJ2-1	TGCAGTGCTAGAGGGCCCCCCCCAGGGGAATACAATGAGCAGTTCTTC	CSARGPPPGEYNEQFF